This TCR beta chain was profiled in a study of T cell responses to AZD1222 COVID-19 vaccine. Whole-study findings and limits: In the spike-specific TCR repertoire, nearly half reportedly target unmutated variant regions. It was only a handful of AZD1222 recipients who were seropositive at baseline. Most donors were white British and more were female, and clonal diversity was possibly underestimated.

Pooled samples include second doses given at about 4 or 12 weeks. About this clone: The target antigen is unknown.

Trimming shortened V by 0 bases and J by 0 bases, and 6 bases separated the two germline ends. CDR1 is SGHNT, CDR2 YYREEE, per germline (reference sequence). The CDR3 runs 15 residues. This table comes from immunoSEQ multiplex PCR, and its TCRdb copy is limited to in-frame clones, with some not included. The sample has under 80,000 clones, roughly nine tenths seen once. The source material was peripheral blood, sampled 28 days after the second AZD1222 dose. The TCR originated in an adult who received the AZD1222 COVID-19 vaccine. The genes are TRBV5-4 and TRBJ1-4; unclear D gene. CDR3 loop: CASSLGLATNEKLFF. The CDR3 DNA reads as TGTGCCAGCAGCTTGGGGTTGGCAACTAATGAAAAACTGTTTTTT.